The 5 T cell receptor beta chains below all came from one sample that was sequenced in a study of tumor-infiltrating lymphocytes in primary liver carcinoma. Using a constant-region primer together with ProtoScript II reverse transcriptase, TCR beta cDNA was made from about 500 ng of total RNA. Slightly modified ARM-PCR with three nested multiplex PCR rounds yielded TCR beta libraries. Amplification in the first two PCR rounds was performed using TRBV1-TRBV30 forward primers and a C-beta reverse primer for 9 to 11 cycles each. TCRdb processed the multiplex PCR reads anew with MiXCR; each CDR3 protein has one entry. The sample lists fewer than 350,000 distinct CDR3 sequences, more than 55% occurring once. Alongside blood RNA obtained from unsorted whole blood, germline DNA was also extracted. Sequenced sample: peripheral blood. These receptors came from a man aged 35 to 55 with primary liver carcinoma and hepatitis B virus infection.

Worth noting for this clonotype: This may stem from a read error, because a much larger clone lies one nucleotide away. The rearrangement uses TRBV4-3 and TRBJ2-1; D perhaps matches TRBD1 (5 bases). CDR1 is LGHNA, CDR2 YSLEER, per germline. The CDR3 loop spans 17 amino acids. The CDR3 reads CTSSPKDGAPSYNEQFF. The CDR3 DNA is TGCACCAGCAGCCCTAAGGATGGGGCCCCATCCTACAATGAGCAGTTCTTC.

A word on this clonotype: A much bigger clone sits one base away, suggesting this may be a read error. V and J are TRBV4-3 and TRBJ2-1; the match to TRBD2 covers 10 bases. Germline assignment: CDR1 LGHNA and CDR2 YSLEER. There are 15 residues in the CDR3. CDR3 residues: CASSFLAGEGNEQIF. The DNA of the CDR3 is TGCGCCAGCAGTTTCCTAGCGGGAGAGGGCAATGAGCAGATCTTC.

The chain links TRBV29-1 to TRBJ2-7; D might be TRBD2 (5 bases). Germline V gives CDR1 SQVTM, CDR2 ANQGSEA. CDR3 length: 12 amino acids. CDR3 coding DNA: TGCAGTGGCGGAACCGGGGACTACGAGCAGTACTTC. This translates into CSGGTGDYEQYF.

There are many counts of this clonotype. This rearrangement joins TRBV4-1 to TRBJ2-7, with TRBD2 as a possible D gene (6 bases). V was cut by 1 base and J by 4 bases, with 14 bases left in between. The CDR3 runs to 15 residues. Germline V gene sequence: CDR1 MGHRA, CDR2 YSYEKL. This chain's CDR3 is CASSQGGGSRYEQYF. The DNA for the CDR3 is TGCGCCAGCAGCCAAGGTGGGGGGAGTAGGTACGAGCAGTACTTC.

Judged by abundance, this clonotype is medium-sized. CDR3 sequence: CASSFTSGQSSYEQYF. The CDR3 DNA reads as TGTGCCAGCAGTTTCACTAGCGGGCAAAGCTCCTACGAGCAGTACTTC. The chain has TRBV11-1 and TRBJ2-7; 9 bases fit TRBD2. This CDR3 spans 16 amino acids. After removal of 6 bases from V and 0 bases from J, the junction contained 9 bases not matched to a gene. Germline V gene data show CDR1 as SGHAT and CDR2 as FQDESV (reference sequence).